The clone carrying this TCR beta chain was detected only a few times. The sequenced template was cDNA made from the entire isolated RNA. Some clones are missing from TCRdb's copy, which holds only in-frame ones; the method was immunoSEQ multiplex PCR. The repertoire holds nearly 250,000 clones, with under 70% as singletons. A CD45RO/CCR7/CD25/CD127/CD95/CD27 panel sorted naive, central memory, regulatory and stem cell-like memory CD4+ cells. Each of the sorted populations had a purity greater than 95%. CDR1 GTSNPN and CDR2 SVGIG come from the germline V gene (reference sequence). The CDR3 consists of 13 residues. The V and J ends lost 2 bases and 2 bases respectively, with 9 bases between them. The data originate from a study of beta chain features in type 1 diabetes. Study as a whole: The examined sorted cells totaled approximately 110 million across samples.

The sequenced sample was naive CD4+ T cells from blood. The chain couples TRBV30 to TRBJ2-5; D is unresolved. The TCR originated in a man younger than 45 in good health. CDR3 in DNA: TGTGCCTGGAGTCAGCTAAGTCAAGAGACCCAGTACTTC. Protein product: CAWSQLSQETQYF.